Listed here is a single T cell receptor (beta chain). Its antigen is undetermined. Single viable CD3+CD4+CD8-CD45RO+ cells were sorted as the memory CD4+ T cells. This sample is drawn from a study of memory CD4+ T cells and cytomegalovirus serostatus. Across the whole study: Of the healthy Belgian adults, nine or ten were CMV seropositive and 24 seronegative.

The CDR3 contains 14 residues. Germline CDR1 is MNHNY and CDR2 is SVGAGI (reference sequence). V dropped 5 bases and J dropped 9; count of bases not matched to a gene: 9. Study observations and caveats: Each of 65 to 70 CMV-associated TCRbeta sequences occurred in one to five individuals.

The repertoire was sequenced with immunoSEQ multiplex PCR; TCRdb's copy has only in-frame clones and lacks some. The sample consists of fewer than 35,000 clones, 70% to 80% of them appearing once. V gene TRBV6-6 combines with J gene TRBJ2-1, with 8 bases matching TRBD2. The source is an adult in good health and CMV-seronegative. The sample comprised memory CD4+ T cells from blood. CDR3 bases: TGTGCCAGCAGTCTCAGCGGGAGTGAACCTGAGCAGTTCTTC. Translating gives CASSLSGSEPEQFF.